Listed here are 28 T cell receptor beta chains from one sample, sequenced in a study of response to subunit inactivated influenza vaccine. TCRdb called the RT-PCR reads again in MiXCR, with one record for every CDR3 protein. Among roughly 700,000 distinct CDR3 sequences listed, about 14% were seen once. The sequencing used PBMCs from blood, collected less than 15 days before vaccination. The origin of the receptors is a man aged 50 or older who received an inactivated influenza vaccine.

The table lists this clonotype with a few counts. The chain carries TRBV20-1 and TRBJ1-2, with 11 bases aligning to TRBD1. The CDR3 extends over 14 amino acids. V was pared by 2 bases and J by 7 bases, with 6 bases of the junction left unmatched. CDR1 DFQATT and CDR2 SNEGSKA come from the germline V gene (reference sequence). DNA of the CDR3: TGCAGTGCTAGAAGAGGGACAGGGGGAGGTGGCTACACCTTC. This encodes CSARRGTGGGGYTF.

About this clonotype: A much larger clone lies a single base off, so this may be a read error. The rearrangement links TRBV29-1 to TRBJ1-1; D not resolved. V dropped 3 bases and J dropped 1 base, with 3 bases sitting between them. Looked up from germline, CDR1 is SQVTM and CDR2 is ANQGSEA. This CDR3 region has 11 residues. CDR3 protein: CSVESNTEAFF. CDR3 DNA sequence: TGCAGCGTTGAGTCGAACACTGAAGCTTTCTTT.

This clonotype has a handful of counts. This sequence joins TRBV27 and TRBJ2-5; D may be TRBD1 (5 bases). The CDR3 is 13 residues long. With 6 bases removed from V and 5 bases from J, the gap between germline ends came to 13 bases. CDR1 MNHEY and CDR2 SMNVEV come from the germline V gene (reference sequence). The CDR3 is CASRPGMGETQYF. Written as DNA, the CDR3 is TGTGCCAGCAGACCAGGGATGGGGGAGACCCAGTACTTC.

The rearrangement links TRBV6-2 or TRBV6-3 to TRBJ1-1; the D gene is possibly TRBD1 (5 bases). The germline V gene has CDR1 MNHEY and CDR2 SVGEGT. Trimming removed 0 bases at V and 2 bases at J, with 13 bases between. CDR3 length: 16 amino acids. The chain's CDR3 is CASSYSAGWSNTEAFF. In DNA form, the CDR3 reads TGTGCCAGCAGTTACTCGGCAGGGTGGTCCAACACTGAAGCTTTCTTT.

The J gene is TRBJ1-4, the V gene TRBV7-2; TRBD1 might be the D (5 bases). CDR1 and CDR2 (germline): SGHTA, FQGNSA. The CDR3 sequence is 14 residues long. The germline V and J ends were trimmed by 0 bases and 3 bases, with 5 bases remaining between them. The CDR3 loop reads CASSLARANEKLFF. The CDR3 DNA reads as TGTGCCAGCAGCTTAGCCAGGGCTAATGAAAAACTGTTTTTT.

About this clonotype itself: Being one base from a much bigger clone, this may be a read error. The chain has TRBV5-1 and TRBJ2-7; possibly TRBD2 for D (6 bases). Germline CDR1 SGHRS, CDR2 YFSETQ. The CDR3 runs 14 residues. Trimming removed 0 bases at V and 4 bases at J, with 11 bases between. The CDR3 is CASSLAGTQYEQYF. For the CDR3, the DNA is TGCGCCAGCAGCTTGGCCGGGACTCAATACGAGCAGTACTTC.

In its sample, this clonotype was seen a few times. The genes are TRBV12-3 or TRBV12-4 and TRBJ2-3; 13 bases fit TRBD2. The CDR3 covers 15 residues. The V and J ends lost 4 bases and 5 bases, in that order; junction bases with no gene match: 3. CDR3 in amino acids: CASSWTSGRVDTQYF. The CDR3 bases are TGTGCCAGCAGTTGGACTAGCGGGAGAGTAGATACGCAGTATTTT.

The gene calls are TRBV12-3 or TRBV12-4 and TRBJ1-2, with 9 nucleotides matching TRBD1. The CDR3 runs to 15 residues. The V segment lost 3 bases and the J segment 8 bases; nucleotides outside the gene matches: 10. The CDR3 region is CASSFRGSGQGGYTF. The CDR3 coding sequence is TGTGCCAGCAGTTTTAGGGGATCGGGACAGGGCGGCTACACCTTC.

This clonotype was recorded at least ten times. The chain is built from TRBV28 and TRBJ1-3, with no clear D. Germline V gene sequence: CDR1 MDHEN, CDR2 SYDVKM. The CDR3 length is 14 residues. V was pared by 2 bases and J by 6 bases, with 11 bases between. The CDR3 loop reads CASSLGGMSNTIYF. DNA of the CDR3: TGTGCCAGCAGTTTAGGCGGGATGTCAAACACCATATATTTT.

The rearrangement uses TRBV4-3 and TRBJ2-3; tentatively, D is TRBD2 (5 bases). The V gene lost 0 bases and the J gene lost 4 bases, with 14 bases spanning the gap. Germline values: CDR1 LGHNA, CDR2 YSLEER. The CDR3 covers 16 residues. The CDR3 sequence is CASSQDRGKAPDTQYF. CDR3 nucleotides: TGCGCCAGCAGCCAAGATCGGGGAAAGGCCCCAGATACGCAGTATTTT.

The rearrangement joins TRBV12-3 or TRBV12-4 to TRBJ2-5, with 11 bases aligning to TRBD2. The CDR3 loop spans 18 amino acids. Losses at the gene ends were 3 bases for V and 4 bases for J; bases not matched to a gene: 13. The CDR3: CASSLRLGTSGRRETQYF. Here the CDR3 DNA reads TGTGCCAGCAGTTTGCGTCTCGGGACTAGCGGTCGTCGAGAGACCCAGTACTTC.

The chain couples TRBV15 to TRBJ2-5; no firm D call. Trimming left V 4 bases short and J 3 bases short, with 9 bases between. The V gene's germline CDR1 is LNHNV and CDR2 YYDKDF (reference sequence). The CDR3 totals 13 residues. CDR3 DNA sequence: TGTGCCACCAGCAAAGTATCCAAAGAGACCCAGTACTTC. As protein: CATSKVSKETQYF.

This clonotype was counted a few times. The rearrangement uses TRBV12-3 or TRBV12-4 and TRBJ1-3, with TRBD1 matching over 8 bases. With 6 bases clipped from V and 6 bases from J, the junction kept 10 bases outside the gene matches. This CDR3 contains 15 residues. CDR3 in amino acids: CASSPSRRGLNTIYF. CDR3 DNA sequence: TGTGCCAGCAGCCCCTCACGCAGGGGGCTAAACACCATATATTTT.

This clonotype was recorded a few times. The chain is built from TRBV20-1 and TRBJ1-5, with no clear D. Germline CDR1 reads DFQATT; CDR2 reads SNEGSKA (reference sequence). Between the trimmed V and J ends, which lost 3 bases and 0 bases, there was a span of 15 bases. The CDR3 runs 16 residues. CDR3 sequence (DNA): TGCAGTGCTAGGGAAAAACAGTGGTATAGCAATCAGCCCCAGCATTTT. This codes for CSAREKQWYSNQPQHF.

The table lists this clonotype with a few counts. The CDR3 nucleotides are TGTGCCAGCAGTAAATTTCCGGGAGTCGGGGAGCTGTTTTTT. This codes for CASSKFPGVGELFF. The V gene is TRBV6-2 or TRBV6-3, the J gene TRBJ2-2; a weak D match, TRBD2 (6 bases). This CDR3 contains 14 residues. Germline CDR1 MNHEY, CDR2 SVGEGT. V lost 5 bases to trimming and J lost 7 bases, with 14 bases between them.

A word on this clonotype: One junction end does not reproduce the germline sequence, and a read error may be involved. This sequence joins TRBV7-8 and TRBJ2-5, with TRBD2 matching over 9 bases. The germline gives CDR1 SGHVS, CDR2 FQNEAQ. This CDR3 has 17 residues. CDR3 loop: CASSPPIRREGSETLYF. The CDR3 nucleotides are TGTGCCAGCAGCCCCCCAATTCGGCGGGAGGGTTCAGAGACCCTGTACTTC.

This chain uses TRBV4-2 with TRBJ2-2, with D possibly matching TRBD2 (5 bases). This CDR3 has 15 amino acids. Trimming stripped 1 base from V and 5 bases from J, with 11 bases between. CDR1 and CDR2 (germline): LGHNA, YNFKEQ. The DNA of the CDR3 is TGTGCCAGCAGCCAAGTCTCCAGCGGAACCGGGGAGCTGTTTTTT. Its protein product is CASSQVSSGTGELFF.

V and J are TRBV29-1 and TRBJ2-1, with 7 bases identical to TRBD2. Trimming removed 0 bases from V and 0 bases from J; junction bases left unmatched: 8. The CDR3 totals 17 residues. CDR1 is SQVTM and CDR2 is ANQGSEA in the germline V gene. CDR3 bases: TGCAGCGTTGAAGATCTTACAGCGGGAAGCTCCTACAATGAGCAGTTCTTC. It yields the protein CSVEDLTAGSSYNEQFF.

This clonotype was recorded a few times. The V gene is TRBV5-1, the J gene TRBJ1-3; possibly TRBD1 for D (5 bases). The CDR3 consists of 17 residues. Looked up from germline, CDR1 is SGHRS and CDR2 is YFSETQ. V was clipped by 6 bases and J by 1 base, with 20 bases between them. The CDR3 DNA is TGCGCCAGCAAACTTTTATCGGGACTAGAATCTGGAAACACCATATATTTT. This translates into CASKLLSGLESGNTIYF.

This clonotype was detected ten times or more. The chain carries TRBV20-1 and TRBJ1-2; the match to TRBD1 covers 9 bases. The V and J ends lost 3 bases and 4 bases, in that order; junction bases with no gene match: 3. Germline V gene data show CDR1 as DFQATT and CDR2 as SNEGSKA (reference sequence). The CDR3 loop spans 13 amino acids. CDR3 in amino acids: CSARDRGTYGYTF. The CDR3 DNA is TGCAGTGCTAGGGACAGGGGAACCTATGGCTACACCTTC.

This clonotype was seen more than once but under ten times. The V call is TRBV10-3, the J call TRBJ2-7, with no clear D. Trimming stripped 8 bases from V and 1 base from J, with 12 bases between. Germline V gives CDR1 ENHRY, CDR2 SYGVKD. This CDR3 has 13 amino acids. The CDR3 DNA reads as TGTGCCATCCGAGGAACAGATTCCTACGAGCAGTACTTC. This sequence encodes CAIRGTDSYEQYF.

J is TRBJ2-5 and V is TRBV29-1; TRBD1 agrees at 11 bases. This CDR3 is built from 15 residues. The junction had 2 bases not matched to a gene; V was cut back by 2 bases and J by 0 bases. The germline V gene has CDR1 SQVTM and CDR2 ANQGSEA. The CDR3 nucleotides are TGCAGCGTTGAAAGGGACAGGGGGTACCAAGAGACCCAGTACTTC. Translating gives CSVERDRGYQETQYF.

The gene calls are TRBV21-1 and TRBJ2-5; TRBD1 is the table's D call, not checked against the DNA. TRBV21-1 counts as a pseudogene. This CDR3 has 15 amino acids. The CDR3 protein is CASSPRGEEGETQYF. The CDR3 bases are TGTGCCAGCAGCCCTAGGGGGGAGGAGGGAGAGACCCAGTACTTC.

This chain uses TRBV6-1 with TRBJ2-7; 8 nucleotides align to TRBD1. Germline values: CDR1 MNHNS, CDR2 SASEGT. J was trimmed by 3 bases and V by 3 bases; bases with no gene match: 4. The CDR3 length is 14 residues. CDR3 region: CASSDHRGVYEQYF. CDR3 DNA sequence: TGTGCCAGCAGTGACCACAGGGGGGTCTACGAGCAGTACTTC.

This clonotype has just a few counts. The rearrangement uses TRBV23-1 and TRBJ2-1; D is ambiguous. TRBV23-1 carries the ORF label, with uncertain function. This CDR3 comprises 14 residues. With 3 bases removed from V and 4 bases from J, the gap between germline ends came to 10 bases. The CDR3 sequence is CASSQPTRYNEQFF. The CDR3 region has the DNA TGCGCCAGCAGTCAGCCGACAAGATACAATGAGCAGTTCTTC.

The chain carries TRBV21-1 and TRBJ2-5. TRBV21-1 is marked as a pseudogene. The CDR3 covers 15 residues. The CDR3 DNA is TGTGCCAGCAGCCAAGGCGAGGTGTACCAAGAGACCCAGTACTTC. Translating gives CASSQGEVYQETQYF.

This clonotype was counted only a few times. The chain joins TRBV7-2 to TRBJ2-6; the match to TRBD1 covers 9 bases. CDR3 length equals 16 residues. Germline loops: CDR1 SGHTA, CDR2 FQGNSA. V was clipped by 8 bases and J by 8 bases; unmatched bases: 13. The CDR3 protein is CASPPPGQGTSNVLTF. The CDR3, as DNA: TGTGCCAGCCCCCCGCCGGGACAGGGAACGTCCAACGTCCTGACTTTC.

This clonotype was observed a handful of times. CDR3 amino acids: CASSLPGRAGANVLTF. The CDR3 bases are TGCGCCAGCAGCTTGCCGGGCAGGGCTGGGGCCAACGTCCTGACTTTC. The chain joins TRBV5-1 to TRBJ2-6, with D maybe TRBD1 (5 bases). The CDR3 length is 16 residues. Germline CDR1 SGHRS, CDR2 YFSETQ. Trimming left V 1 base short and J 2 bases short, with 10 bases between.